This entry describes one TCR beta chain. Its antigen remains unknown. V was cut by 0 bases and J by 1 base, with 6 bases left in between. Germline V CDR1 and CDR2: SGHNT, YYREEE (reference sequence). This CDR3 has 14 amino acids. The sample belongs to a study of OX40 agonist ivuxolimab in advanced cancers. Overall study: Prior anti-PD-1, anti-PD-L1 or anti-CTLA-4 therapy was allowed; around 40% had some. In three patients, partial responses were observed, one with hepatocellular carcinoma and two with cutaneous melanoma.

Points from the study as a whole: A proportion of nonresponders additionally exhibited low normalized T-cell clonal expansion. Blood T cells, both CD4+ and CD8+, expanded clonally by week 6 at 0.1 to 3.0 mg/kg.

Sequenced by immunoSEQ multiplex PCR; TCRdb stores in-frame clones only, minus some. The table includes fewer than 85,000 clones, 85% to 90% detected once. The chain is built from TRBV5-4 and TRBJ2-3; D remains ambiguous. This clonotype originated in an adult with an advanced solid tumor such as melanoma, head and neck, liver or kidney cancer. Sequencing was performed on CD4+ or CD8+ T cells sorted from blood, taken in a trial of the OX40 agonist ivuxolimab. The CDR3 reads CASSLGPGTDTQYF. The CDR3, as DNA: TGTGCCAGCAGCTTGGGTCCGGGCACAGATACGCAGTATTTT.